This T cell receptor (beta chain) was sequenced in a study of vaccination and CD4 T cells after COVID-19. Looking at the study overall: Testing by nasal swab PCR showed convalescent patients to be SARS-CoV-2 positive; nine were mild and one was severe.

As regards this clonotype: Antigen: not known.

An Oncomine TCR Beta short-read assay was used to sequence the DNA from cultured CD4+ T cells. From the PCR reads, TCRdb called clonotypes with MiXCR, one entry per CDR3 protein. There are tens of thousands of distinct CDR3 sequences in the sample; over 45% occur only once, and 6.1% lies in the top ten. Treatment noted: roughly 10-day PBMC culture with coronavirus spike peptide pools or control peptides (ViraFEST assay). The CDR3 extends over 12 amino acids. V was trimmed by 6 bases and J by 5 bases, leaving 9 bases between them. Germline assignment: CDR1 LNHDA and CDR2 SQIVND (reference sequence). This clonotype originated in a human donor who had recovered from COVID-19. What was sequenced was CD4+ T cells from blood, cultured in vitro. The chain has TRBV19 and TRBJ2-3, with TRBD2 as a possible D gene (5 bases). DNA of the CDR3: TGTGCCAGTAGGCAAAGCGGAGATACGCAGTATTTT. Translation gives CASRQSGDTQYF. The full variable domain, rest sourced from reference TRBV19 and TRBJ2-3, is DGGITQSPKYLFRKEGQNVTLSCEQNLNHDAMYWYRQDPGQGLRLIYYSQIVNDFQKGDIAEGYSVSREKKESFPLTVTSAQKNPTAFYLCASRQSGDTQYFGPGTRLTVL.